One sample yielded the 27 T cell receptor beta chains listed below, sequenced in a study of Graves' ophthalmopathy and Graves' hyperthyroidism. Beta-chain TCR CDR3 regions were amplified from RNA transcripts. First-round RT-PCR used HTBI primers; second-round multiplex PCR followed. MiXCR, run by TCRdb on the multiplex PCR reads, gives a single entry per CDR3 protein. Here the sample spans 200,000 to 250,000 distinct CDR3 sequences, 45% to 55% being singletons. Sequencing was carried out using peripheral blood. All receptors come from an adult man with Graves' ophthalmopathy.

In regard to this clonotype: A read error may produce the germline difference seen at one junction end. The chain employs TRBV10-2 and TRBJ2-5, with D perhaps matching TRBD2 (6 bases). Looked up from germline, CDR1 is WSHSY and CDR2 is SAAADI. The CDR3 is 16 residues long. The CDR3 DNA follows: TGTGCCAGCAGCCTTCCCGGGACTCCGTACCAAGAGACCCAGTACTTC. It codes for CASSLPGTPYQETQYF.

This clonotype has only a few counts. The V and J genes are TRBV24-1 and TRBJ2-7; D gene unclear. Deletions cut 6 bases from V and 3 bases from J, with 11 bases between. The CDR3 contains 13 residues. Per germline, CDR1 KGHDR and CDR2 SFDVKD. CDR3 in DNA: TGTGCCACCAGTCCCGGTTTGGGCTACGAGCAGTACTTC. Its translation: CATSPGLGYEQYF.

The chain uses TRBV7-2 and TRBJ1-1; TRBD1 might be the D (6 bases). The germline V gene has CDR1 SGHTA and CDR2 FQGNSA. There are 16 residues in the CDR3. Trimming removed 6 bases from V and 1 base from J, with 18 bases in between. CDR3 nucleotide sequence: TGTGCCAGCAGACGATCAGCCGGGGGGCGGAACACTGAAGCTTTCTTT. Translation gives CASRRSAGGRNTEAFF. Based on the CDR3 plus reference TRBV7-2 and TRBJ1-1, the full variable domain is GAGVSQSPSNKVTEKGKDVELRCDPISGHTALYWYRQSLGQGLEFLIYFQGNSAPDKSGLPSDRFSAERTGGSVSTLTIQRTQQEDSAVYLCASRRSAGGRNTEAFFGQGTRLTVV.

V and J are TRBV20-1 and TRBJ2-3; no clear D. This CDR3 is built from 12 residues. The ends were cut back, 3 bases at V and 2 bases at J, with 6 bases in the middle. Germline V gene data show CDR1 as DFQATT and CDR2 as SNEGSKA (reference sequence). The DNA of the CDR3 is TGCAGTGCTAGCCCGGACACAGATACGCAGTATTTT. Translation: CSASPDTDTQYF.

This CDR3 is CASTPGTSGIGETQYF. CDR3 nucleotide sequence: TGTGCCAGCACCCCTGGGACTAGCGGGATTGGAGAGACCCAGTACTTC. V and J are TRBV12-3 or TRBV12-4 and TRBJ2-5; 13 nucleotides match TRBD2. With 7 bases clipped from V and 4 bases from J, the junction kept 9 bases outside the gene matches. This CDR3 is 16 amino acids long.

V gene TRBV2 combines with J gene TRBJ2-5, with a tentative D call TRBD2 (6 bases). Trimming cost V 11 bases and J 4 bases, with 11 bases left between them. Germline V gene data show CDR1 as SNHLY and CDR2 as FYNNEI. This CDR3 has 11 amino acids. The CDR3 region has the DNA TGTGCCGGGTCAGCGGGAGAGACCCAGTACTTC. It is translated as CAGSAGETQYF. Filled out from reference TRBV2 and TRBJ2-5, the complete variable domain reads EPEVTQTPSHQVTQMGQEVILRCVPISNHLYFYWYRQILGQKVEFLVSFYNNEISEKSEIFDDQFSVERPDGSNFTLKIRSTKLEDSAMYFCAGSAGETQYFGPGTRLLVL.

The count of this clonotype is one. This chain uses TRBV18 with TRBJ1-2; maybe TRBD1 (5 bases). From germline, CDR1 is KGHSH and CDR2 LQKENI. V was clipped by 1 base and J by 6 bases, with 12 bases between them. The CDR3 spans 14 residues. This CDR3 reads CASSPLQEFDGYTF. DNA for the CDR3: TGTGCCAGCTCACCACTACAGGAGTTTGATGGCTACACCTTC.

This clonotype was counted a single time. A read error is likely, as this CDR3 ends without the conserved phenylalanine or tryptophan. The limits of the CDR3 on the DNA are not certain, so only TCRdb's listed CDR3 is given. The genes are TRBV29-1 and TRBJ2-5; TRBD1 was called by the table and not checked on the DNA. The V gene's germline CDR1 is SQVTM and CDR2 ANQGSEA. With termini counted, the CDR3 has 11 amino acids. The CDR3 here is CSALFVAQGYY.

The chain employs TRBV10-3 and TRBJ2-5; D is unresolved. This CDR3 has 14 residues. Trimming left V 4 bases short and J 3 bases short, with 12 bases between. CDR1 and CDR2 from the germline V gene are ENHRY and SYGVKD. CDR3 in DNA: TGTGCCATCAGTGTAGACAATGGTAAAGAGACCCAGTACTTC. This codes for CAISVDNGKETQYF.

The chain couples TRBV20-1 to TRBJ2-7; either TRBD1 or TRBD2 may supply D (6 bases each). This CDR3 has 14 residues. Germline V gives CDR1 DFQATT, CDR2 SNEGSKA (reference sequence). V was pared by 5 bases and J by 0 bases, with 14 bases between. The CDR3 DNA is TGCAGTGCTGGATCAAGGGGGGTCTCCTACGAGCAGTACTTC. Its translation is CSAGSRGVSYEQYF.

At least ten counts were recorded for this clonotype. The genes are TRBV6-5 and TRBJ1-2, with TRBD1 matching over 12 bases. CDR3 length equals 14 residues. V lost 5 bases, J lost 8 bases, and 6 bases stayed unmatched. CDR1 is MNHEY, CDR2 SVGAGI, per germline. The CDR3 DNA follows: TGTGCCAGCAGTGCGAGGGGACAGGGGGCAGGCTACACCTTC. Its translation: CASSARGQGAGYTF.

The genes are TRBV7-2 and TRBJ1-2, with 9 bases that match TRBD1. The germline V gene has CDR1 SGHTA and CDR2 FQGNSA. The CDR3 has 14 amino acids. V gave up 5 bases and J gave up 4 bases; unmatched junction bases: 5. The DNA for the CDR3 is TGTGCCAGCAGCCAGGACAGGGGTTCCTATGGCTACACCTTC. Protein sequence: CASSQDRGSYGYTF.

The chain recombines TRBV20-1 with TRBJ2-7, with a possible D match to TRBD2 (5 bases). The CDR3 is 13 amino acids. In germline, CDR1 is DFQATT, CDR2 SNEGSKA (reference sequence). Trimming took 0 bases from V and 3 from J, leaving 9 bases between them. As DNA, the CDR3 is TGCAGTGCTAGAGAATCGGCGGGCTACGAGCAGTACTTC. Amino acid sequence: CSARESAGYEQYF.

This clonotype was seen a few times. The chain recombines TRBV20-1 with TRBJ1-2, with D perhaps TRBD1 (5 bases). CDR3 size: 11 residues. Per the germline V gene, CDR1 is DFQATT and CDR2 is SNEGSKA (reference sequence). Trimming stripped 0 bases from V and 7 bases from J, with 6 bases between. The CDR3 is CSARDQGGYTF. For the CDR3, the DNA is TGCAGTGCTAGAGATCAGGGTGGCTACACCTTC.

This clonotype has more than one count but fewer than ten. The rearrangement links TRBV19 to TRBJ1-1; maybe TRBD1 (6 bases). The V gene's germline CDR1 is LNHDA and CDR2 SQIVND (reference sequence). The CDR3 is made up of 14 amino acids. Trimming removed 4 bases at V and 0 bases at J, with 9 bases between. The CDR3 DNA sequence: TGTGCCAGTAGTAAACAGGGACTGAACACTGAAGCTTTCTTT. Its protein is CASSKQGLNTEAFF.

The chain recombines TRBV6-5 with TRBJ1-1, with a weak D call TRBD1 (5 bases). CDR3 size: 17 residues. Trimming pared 5 bases from V and 4 bases from J, leaving 23 bases between. Looked up from germline, CDR1 is MNHEY and CDR2 is SVGAGI. The DNA for the CDR3 is TGTGCCAGCAGTCCTCTACGGGGAGGGGCCTTGGGCACTGAAGCTTTCTTT. Encoded protein: CASSPLRGGALGTEAFF.

The chain couples TRBV7-9 to TRBJ1-1, with unresolved D. This CDR3 spans 13 amino acids. CDR1 is SEHNR and CDR2 is FQNEAQ in the germline V gene (reference sequence). Trimming removed 6 bases at V and 4 bases at J, with 12 bases between. The CDR3 is CASRRTEGTEAFF. CDR3 coding DNA: TGTGCCAGCAGACGAACCGAGGGCACTGAAGCTTTCTTT.

This clonotype was found a few times. The chain is built from TRBV7-3 and TRBJ2-7; D unclear. CDR1 and CDR2 (germline): SGHTA, FQGTGA. The CDR3 has 15 amino acids. V was pared by 5 bases and J by 4 bases, with 18 bases between. CDR3 coding DNA: TGTGCCAGCAGCCCTGACGGCAGCTTCGGGTACGAGCAGTACTTC. Amino acids: CASSPDGSFGYEQYF.

This clonotype was seen a handful of times. The V gene is TRBV4-1, the J gene TRBJ2-7; 7 bases align to TRBD1. This CDR3 comprises 15 residues. Unmatched junction bases numbered 9, after V lost 4 bases and J lost 3 bases. Germline assignment: CDR1 MGHRA and CDR2 YSYEKL. The CDR3: CASSPTGTANYEQYF. The CDR3 DNA reads TGCGCCAGCAGCCCCACCGGGACAGCAAACTACGAGCAGTACTTC.

The genes are TRBV5-1 and TRBJ2-5, with no clear D. CDR3 size: 16 residues. The germline V gene encodes CDR1 SGHRS and CDR2 YFSETQ. V shed 0 bases and J shed 1 base, with 13 bases lying between them. CDR3 DNA: TGCGCCAGCAGCTTGGCCATCAGGACCTCCCAAGAGACCCAGTACTTC. This codes for CASSLAIRTSQETQYF. The variable domain in full, with the rest retrieved from reference TRBV5-1 and TRBJ2-5, is KAGVTQTPRYLIKTRGQQVTLSCSPISGHRSVSWYQQTPGQGLQFLFEYFSETQRNKGNFPGRFSGRQFSNSRSEMNVSTLELGDSALYLCASSLAIRTSQETQYFGPGTRLLVL.

This clonotype was counted only a few times. V and J are TRBV6-1 and TRBJ2-5, with unresolved D. The CDR3 covers 13 residues. In germline, CDR1 is MNHNS, CDR2 SASEGT. V lost 3 bases, J lost 7 bases, and 12 bases lay in between. Written as DNA, the CDR3 is TGTGCCAGCAGTGATGGTCTAGAAGGGACCCAGTACTTC. This encodes CASSDGLEGTQYF.

This clonotype appeared many times. The CDR3 region is CASSSTGASGEQYF. Here the CDR3 DNA reads TGTGCCAGCAGCTCAACGGGCGCTAGCGGGGAGCAGTACTTC. The chain has TRBV7-3 and TRBJ2-7, with TRBD2 identical over 8 bases. The CDR3 contains 14 residues. With V trimmed by 4 bases and J by 7 bases, 9 bases remained unmatched. The germline CDR1 and CDR2 sequences are SGHTA and FQGTGA.

This clonotype was picked up a small number of times. The gene calls are TRBV20-1 and TRBJ2-7, with 7 bases that match TRBD1. This CDR3 has 13 amino acids. V was clipped by 8 bases and J by 4 bases; unmatched bases: 11. CDR1 is DFQATT and CDR2 is SNEGSKA in the germline V gene (reference sequence). The CDR3 DNA follows: TGCAGTACCGAAGGGGGCCGCCGGTACGAGCAGTACTTC. Protein sequence: CSTEGGRRYEQYF.

Ten or more counts support this clonotype. The chain has TRBV15 and TRBJ1-2; possible D gene TRBD1, 6 bases. Trimming removed 1 base from V and 4 bases from J, with 19 bases in between. CDR1 and CDR2 (germline): LNHNV, YYDKDF (reference sequence). The CDR3 contains 17 residues. CDR3 coding DNA: TGTGCCACCAGCAGAGTCGTGGACAGCCTCAATTCCTATGGCTACACCTTC. It codes for CATSRVVDSLNSYGYTF.

The chain is built from TRBV11-2 and TRBJ2-7, with D maybe TRBD1 (6 bases). CDR1 SGHAT and CDR2 FQNNGV come from the germline V gene. This CDR3 is built from 14 residues. Trimming pared 5 bases from V and 3 bases from J, leaving 14 bases between. The CDR3 coding sequence is TGTGCCAGCAGCCCCAACCTACAGGGCTACGAGCAGTACTTC. Its protein product is CASSPNLQGYEQYF.

The rearrangement joins TRBV29-1 to TRBJ2-5, with 8 bases fitting TRBD2. Unmatched junction bases numbered 15, after V lost 4 bases and J lost 5 bases. This CDR3 has 16 amino acids. Germline CDR1 is SQVTM and CDR2 is ANQGSEA. The CDR3, as DNA: TGCAGCGTTGTATATCGCTTACGGGAGGGCCAGGAGACCCAGTACTTC. Translated: CSVVYRLREGQETQYF. Full variable domain (remainder filled in from reference TRBV29-1 and TRBJ2-5): SAVISQKPSRDICQRGTSLTIQCQVDSQVTMMFWYRQQPGQSLTLIATANQGSEATYESGFVIDKFPISRPNLTFSTLTVSNMSPEDSSIYLCSVVYRLREGQETQYFGPGTRLLVL.

A single count supports this clonotype. The chain is built from TRBV11-2 and TRBJ2-3; D is unclear. Per germline, CDR1 SGHAT and CDR2 FQNNGV. V was clipped by 7 bases and J by 3 bases, with 14 bases between them. The CDR3 extends over 14 amino acids. This CDR3 is CASNPQRGTDTQYF. CDR3 DNA sequence: TGTGCCAGCAACCCACAGAGAGGAACAGATACGCAGTATTTT.